This T cell receptor beta chain is from a study of spatial heterogeneity in lung cancer. As for the study in general: Alpha-chain sequences were detected in numbers that were consistently lower than beta-chain sequences.

This clonotype appeared a few times. The target antigen is unknown. Time point: blood at routine non-recurrence follow-up after resection. The study sequenced unsorted whole RNA from tumor, nontumor lung or frozen PBMC. Points from the study as a whole: The study found ubiquitous expanded tumor TCRs in blood more at resection than follow-up.

In the library, each TCR cDNA molecule bore its own unique molecular identifier. In TCRdb, the 5' RACE reads were re-called with MiXCR into one record per CDR3 protein. The profile covers approximately 10,000 distinct CDR3 sequences, with 20% to 25% appearing a single time and about 4% taken by the ten largest. This receptor was taken from a female donor with early-stage non-small cell lung cancer. The starting material was PBMCs, obtained at follow-up.

The CDR3 reads CASSSRQSLNTEAFF. In DNA form, the CDR3 reads TGTGCCAGTAGTAGCCGACAGTCGCTGAACACTGAAGCTTTCTTT. The chain links TRBV19 to TRBJ1-1, with a weak D call TRBD1 (5 bases). CDR1 and CDR2 (germline): LNHDA, SQIVND (reference sequence). The CDR3 sequence is 15 residues long. The ends were cut back, 4 bases at V and 0 bases at J, with 12 bases in the middle.